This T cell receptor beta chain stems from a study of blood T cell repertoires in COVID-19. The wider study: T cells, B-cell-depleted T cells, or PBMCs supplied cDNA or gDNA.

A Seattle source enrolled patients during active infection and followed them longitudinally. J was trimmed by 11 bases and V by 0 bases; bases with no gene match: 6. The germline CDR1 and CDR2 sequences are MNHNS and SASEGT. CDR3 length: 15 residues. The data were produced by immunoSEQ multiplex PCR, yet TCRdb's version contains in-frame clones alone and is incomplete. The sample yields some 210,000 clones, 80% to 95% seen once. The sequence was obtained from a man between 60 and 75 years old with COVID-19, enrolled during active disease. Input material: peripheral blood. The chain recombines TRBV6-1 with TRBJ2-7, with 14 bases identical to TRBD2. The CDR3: CASSEALGLAGGEYF. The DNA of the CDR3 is TGTGCCAGCAGTGAAGCGCTCGGACTAGCGGGAGGAGAGTACTTC.